Below, 5 T cell receptor beta chains from the same sample are listed, as sequenced in a study of blood T cell repertoires in COVID-19 (TCRdb year 2020). Library method: the immunoSEQ multiplex PCR assay. In its TCRdb copy, this immuneACCESS table keeps in-frame sequences only and misses some clones. Where compared with another copy, unresolved V genes explain less than half of these, and the others have no known cause. This sample gives over 100,000 clones in total; 85% to 90% of them show up just once. The ten most abundant clones make up 2.5% to 3.5% of the sample. Sequencing used peripheral blood. These receptors were collected from a man between 45 and 60 years old with active or convalescent COVID-19.

This sequence joins TRBV28 and TRBJ2-7, with a tentative D call TRBD2 (5 bases). The CDR3 has 14 residues. The V end was cut by 2 bases, the J end by 2 bases, with 10 bases between. Germline CDR1 reads MDHEN; CDR2 reads SYDVKM. CDR3 amino acids: CASSLPQRAYEQYF. The CDR3 coding sequence is TGTGCCAGCAGTTTACCCCAGAGGGCCTACGAGCAGTACTTC. Based on the CDR3 plus reference TRBV28 and TRBJ2-7, the full variable domain is DVKVTQSSRYLVKRTGEKVFLECVQDMDHENMFWYRQDPGLGLRLIYFSYDVKMKEKGDIPEGYSVSREKKERFSLILESASTNQTSMYLCASSLPQRAYEQYFGPGTRLTVT.

This clone was counted a single time. V and J are TRBV5-1 and TRBJ2-3; TRBD2 might be the D (6 bases). The CDR3 contains 15 residues. Per germline, CDR1 SGHRS and CDR2 YFSETQ. The V end lost 0 bases, the J end lost 5 bases, and 13 bases lay between the germline ends. The CDR3 reads CASSLDGGVVDTQYF. As DNA, the CDR3 is TGCGCCAGCAGCTTGGACGGGGGAGTGGTAGATACGCAGTATTTT.

The J gene is TRBJ2-3, the V gene TRBV19; 10 positions agree with TRBD1. The CDR3 is 15 amino acids. The ends lost 6 bases at V and 4 bases at J; junction bases unmatched: 7. Germline lookup yields CDR1 LNHDA and CDR2 SQIVND (reference sequence). CDR3 sequence reads: CASSLGQGVPDTQYF. The CDR3 DNA follows: TGTGCCAGTAGCCTCGGACAGGGGGTTCCAGATACGCAGTATTTT.

The V gene is TRBV15, the J gene TRBJ2-7; D call uncertain. CDR1 and CDR2 from the germline V gene are LNHNV and YYDKDF (reference sequence). V was clipped by 1 base and J by 4 bases, with 8 bases between them. This CDR3 contains 13 residues. CDR3 sequence reads: CATSRVNGYEQYV. Written as DNA, the CDR3 is TGTGCCACCAGCAGAGTTAACGGTTACGAGCAGTACGTC.

For this clone: Other nucleotide sequences from this sample produce the same CDR3. The J gene is TRBJ1-1, the V gene TRBV19; 7 bases align to TRBD1. The CDR3 length is 14 residues. CDR1 LNHDA and CDR2 SQIVND come from the germline V gene (reference sequence). V shed 2 bases and J 2 bases; nucleotides not matched to a gene: 2. For the CDR3, the DNA is TGTGCCAGTAGTATAACAGGGGCTAACACTGAAGCTTTCTTT. The encoded protein is CASSITGANTEAFF.